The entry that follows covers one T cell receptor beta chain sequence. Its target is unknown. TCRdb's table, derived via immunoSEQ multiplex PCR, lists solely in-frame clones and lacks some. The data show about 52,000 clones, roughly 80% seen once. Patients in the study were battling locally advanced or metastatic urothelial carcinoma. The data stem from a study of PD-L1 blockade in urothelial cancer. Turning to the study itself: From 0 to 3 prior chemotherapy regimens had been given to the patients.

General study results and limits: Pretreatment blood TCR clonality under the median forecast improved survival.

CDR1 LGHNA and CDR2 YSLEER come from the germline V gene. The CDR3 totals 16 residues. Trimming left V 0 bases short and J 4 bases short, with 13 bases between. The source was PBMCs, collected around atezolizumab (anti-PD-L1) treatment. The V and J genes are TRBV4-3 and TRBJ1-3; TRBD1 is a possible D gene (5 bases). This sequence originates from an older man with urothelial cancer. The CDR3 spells CASSQEPAGQGNTIYF. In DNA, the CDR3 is TGCGCCAGCAGCCAAGAACCGGCAGGGCAAGGAAACACCATATATTTT.